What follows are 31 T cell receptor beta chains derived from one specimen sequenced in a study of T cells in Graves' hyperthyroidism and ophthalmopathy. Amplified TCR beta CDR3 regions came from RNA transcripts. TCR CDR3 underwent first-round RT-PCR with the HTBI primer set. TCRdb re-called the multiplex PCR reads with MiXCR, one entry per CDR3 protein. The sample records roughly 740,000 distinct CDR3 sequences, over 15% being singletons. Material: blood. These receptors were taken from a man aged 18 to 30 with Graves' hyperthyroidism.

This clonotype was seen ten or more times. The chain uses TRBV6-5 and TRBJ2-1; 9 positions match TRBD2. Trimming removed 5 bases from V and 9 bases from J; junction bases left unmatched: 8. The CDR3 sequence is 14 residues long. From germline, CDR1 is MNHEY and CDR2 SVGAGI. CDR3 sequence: CASSTRVSGGEQFF. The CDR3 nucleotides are TGTGCCAGCAGTACTCGGGTTAGCGGGGGTGAGCAGTTCTTC.

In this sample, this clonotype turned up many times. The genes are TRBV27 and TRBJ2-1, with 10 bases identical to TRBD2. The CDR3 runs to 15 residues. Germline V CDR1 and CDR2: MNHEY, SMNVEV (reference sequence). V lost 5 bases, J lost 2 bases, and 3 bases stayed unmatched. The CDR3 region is CASSRTSGAYNEQFF. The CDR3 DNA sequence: TGTGCCAGCAGTCGGACTAGCGGCGCCTACAATGAGCAGTTCTTC.

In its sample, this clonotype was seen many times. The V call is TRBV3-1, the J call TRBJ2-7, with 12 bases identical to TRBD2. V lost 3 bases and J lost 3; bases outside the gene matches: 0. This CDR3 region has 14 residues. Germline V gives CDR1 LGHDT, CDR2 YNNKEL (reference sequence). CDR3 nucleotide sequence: TGTGCCAGCAGCCAGACTAGCGGGAGCTACGAGCAGTACTTC. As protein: CASSQTSGSYEQYF.

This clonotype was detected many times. This CDR3 reads CASSLTGTSIYEQYF. As DNA, the CDR3 is TGTGCCAGCAGCTTAACCGGGACTTCTATTTACGAGCAGTACTTC. This chain joins TRBV11-3 and TRBJ2-7; a weak D match, TRBD2 (6 bases). Trimming shortened V by 2 bases and J by 4 bases, and 15 bases separated the two germline ends. Per germline, CDR1 SGHNT and CDR2 YENEEA. The CDR3 totals 15 residues.

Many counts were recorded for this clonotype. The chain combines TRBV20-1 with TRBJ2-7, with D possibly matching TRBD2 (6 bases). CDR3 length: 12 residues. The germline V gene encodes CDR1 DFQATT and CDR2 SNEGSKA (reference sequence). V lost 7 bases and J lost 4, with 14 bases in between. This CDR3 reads CSVPGSRYEQYF. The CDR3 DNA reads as TGCAGTGTCCCCGGGAGTCGGTACGAGCAGTACTTC.

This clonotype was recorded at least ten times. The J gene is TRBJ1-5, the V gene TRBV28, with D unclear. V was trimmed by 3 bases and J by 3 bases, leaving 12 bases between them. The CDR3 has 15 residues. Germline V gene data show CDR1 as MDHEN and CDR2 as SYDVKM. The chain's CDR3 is CASSFLRQLNQPQHF. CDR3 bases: TGTGCCAGCAGTTTCCTCCGGCAGCTCAATCAGCCCCAGCATTTT.

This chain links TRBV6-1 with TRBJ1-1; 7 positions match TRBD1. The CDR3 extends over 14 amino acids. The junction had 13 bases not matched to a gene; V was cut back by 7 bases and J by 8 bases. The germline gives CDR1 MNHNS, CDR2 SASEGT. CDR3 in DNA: TGTGCCAGCAAATCAACAGGGGACCACGAGGAAGCTTTCTTT. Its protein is CASKSTGDHEEAFF.

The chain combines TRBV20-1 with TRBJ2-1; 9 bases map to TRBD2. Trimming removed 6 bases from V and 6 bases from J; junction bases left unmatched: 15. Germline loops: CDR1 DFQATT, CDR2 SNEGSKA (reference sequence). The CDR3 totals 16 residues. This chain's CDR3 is CSAVGVGGRATNEQFF. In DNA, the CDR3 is TGCAGTGCGGTGGGCGTAGGCGGGAGGGCCACCAATGAGCAGTTCTTC.

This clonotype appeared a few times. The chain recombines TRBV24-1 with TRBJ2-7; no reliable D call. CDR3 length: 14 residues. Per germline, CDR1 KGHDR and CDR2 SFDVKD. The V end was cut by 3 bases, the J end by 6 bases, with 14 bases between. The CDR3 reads CATSDPRPGGEQYF. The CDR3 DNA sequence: TGTGCCACCAGTGATCCTCGTCCCGGCGGCGAGCAGTACTTC.

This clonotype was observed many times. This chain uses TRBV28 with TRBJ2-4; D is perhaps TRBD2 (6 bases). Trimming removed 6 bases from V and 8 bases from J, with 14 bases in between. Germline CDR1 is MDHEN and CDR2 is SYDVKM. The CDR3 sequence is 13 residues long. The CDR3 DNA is TGTGCCAGCAGGCCCTCGGGGGAGTACATTCAGTACTTC. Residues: CASRPSGEYIQYF.

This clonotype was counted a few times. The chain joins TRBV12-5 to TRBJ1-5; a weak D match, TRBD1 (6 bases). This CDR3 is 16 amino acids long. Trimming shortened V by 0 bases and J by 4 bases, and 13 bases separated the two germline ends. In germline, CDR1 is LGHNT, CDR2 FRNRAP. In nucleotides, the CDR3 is TGTGCTAGTGGTTTGGTACTGGGGGGCTCGAATCAGCCCCAGCATTTT. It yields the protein CASGLVLGGSNQPQHF.

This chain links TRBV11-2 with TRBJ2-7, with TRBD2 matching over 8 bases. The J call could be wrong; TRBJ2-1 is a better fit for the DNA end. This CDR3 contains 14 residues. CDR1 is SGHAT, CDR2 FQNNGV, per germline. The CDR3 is CASSLLAGPYEQFF. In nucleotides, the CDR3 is TGTGCCAGCAGCTTGTTAGCGGGACCCTACGAGCAGTTCTTC.

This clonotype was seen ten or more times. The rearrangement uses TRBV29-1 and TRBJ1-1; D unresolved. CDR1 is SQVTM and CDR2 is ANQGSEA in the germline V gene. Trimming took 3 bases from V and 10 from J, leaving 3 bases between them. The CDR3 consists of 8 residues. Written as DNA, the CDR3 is TGCAGCGTTGACGTAGCTTTCTTT. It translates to CSVDVAFF.

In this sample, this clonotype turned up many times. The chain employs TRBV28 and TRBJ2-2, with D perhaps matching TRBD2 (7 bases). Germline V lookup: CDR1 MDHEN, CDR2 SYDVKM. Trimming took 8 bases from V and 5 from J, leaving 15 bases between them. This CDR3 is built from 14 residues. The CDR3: CASRGGGRTGELFF. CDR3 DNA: TGTGCCAGCCGAGGGGGGGGGCGTACCGGGGAGCTGTTTTTT. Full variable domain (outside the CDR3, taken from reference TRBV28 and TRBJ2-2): DVKVTQSSRYLVKRTGEKVFLECVQDMDHENMFWYRQDPGLGLRLIYFSYDVKMKEKGDIPEGYSVSREKKERFSLILESASTNQTSMYLCASRGGGRTGELFFGEGSRLTVL.

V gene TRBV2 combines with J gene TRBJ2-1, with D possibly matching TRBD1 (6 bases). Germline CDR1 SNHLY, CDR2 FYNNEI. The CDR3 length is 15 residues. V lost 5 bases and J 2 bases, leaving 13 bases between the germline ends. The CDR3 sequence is CASSYRVGPYNEQFF. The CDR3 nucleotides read TGTGCCAGCAGTTACAGGGTGGGCCCCTACAATGAGCAGTTCTTC.

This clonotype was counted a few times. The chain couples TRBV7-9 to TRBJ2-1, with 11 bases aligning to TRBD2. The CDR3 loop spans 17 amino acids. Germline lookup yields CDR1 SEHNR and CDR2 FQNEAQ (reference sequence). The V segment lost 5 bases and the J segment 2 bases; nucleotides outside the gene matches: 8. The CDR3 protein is CASSRTSGPMTYNEQFF. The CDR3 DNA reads TGTGCCAGCAGCAGGACTAGCGGGCCGATGACCTACAATGAGCAGTTCTTC.

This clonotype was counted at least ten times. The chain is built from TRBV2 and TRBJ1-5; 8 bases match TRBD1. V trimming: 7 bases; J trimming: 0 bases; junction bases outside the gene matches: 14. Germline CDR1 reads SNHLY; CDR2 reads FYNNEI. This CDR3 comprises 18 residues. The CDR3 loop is CASMSGYRGTYSNQPQHF. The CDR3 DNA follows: TGTGCCAGCATGAGTGGTTACAGGGGGACATATAGCAATCAGCCCCAGCATTTT.

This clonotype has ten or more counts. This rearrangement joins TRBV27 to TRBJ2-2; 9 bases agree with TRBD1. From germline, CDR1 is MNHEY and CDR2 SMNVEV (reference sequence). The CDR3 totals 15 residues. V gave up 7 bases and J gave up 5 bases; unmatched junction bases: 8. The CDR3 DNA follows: TGTGCCAGCATTGCCGGGACAGGGCAGACCGGGGAGCTGTTTTTT. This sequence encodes CASIAGTGQTGELFF.

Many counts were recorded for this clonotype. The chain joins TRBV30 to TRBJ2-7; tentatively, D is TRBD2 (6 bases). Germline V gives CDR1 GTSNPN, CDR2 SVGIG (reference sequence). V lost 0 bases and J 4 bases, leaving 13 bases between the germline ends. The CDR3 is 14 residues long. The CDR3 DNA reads TGTGCCTGGAGTGTATTCCGGGAGCGGTACGAGCAGTACTTC. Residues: CAWSVFRERYEQYF.

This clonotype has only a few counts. The CDR3 bases are TGTGCCAGCAGTGGCCGGGACAGGGGTATCGACGAGCAGTACTTC. Protein product: CASSGRDRGIDEQYF. This rearrangement joins TRBV12-3 or TRBV12-4 to TRBJ2-7, with 10 bases matching TRBD1. CDR3 length: 15 amino acids. Trimming took 5 bases from V and 5 from J; bases not matched to a gene: 9.

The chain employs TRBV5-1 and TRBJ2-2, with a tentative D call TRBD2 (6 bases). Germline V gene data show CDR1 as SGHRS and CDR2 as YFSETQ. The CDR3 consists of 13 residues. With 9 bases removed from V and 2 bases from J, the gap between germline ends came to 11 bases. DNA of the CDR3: TGCGCCACCCGCGGGACCAACACCGGGGAGCTGTTTTTT. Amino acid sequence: CATRGTNTGELFF.

DNA for the CDR3: TGCAGTGCTAGAGGACGGTCTGGAAACACCATATATTTT. Translating it yields CSARGRSGNTIYF. This chain links TRBV20-1 with TRBJ1-3, with D unclear. The CDR3 runs to 13 residues. Germline V lookup: CDR1 DFQATT, CDR2 SNEGSKA (reference sequence). V was shortened by 1 base and J by 1 base, with 5 bases between the two germline ends.

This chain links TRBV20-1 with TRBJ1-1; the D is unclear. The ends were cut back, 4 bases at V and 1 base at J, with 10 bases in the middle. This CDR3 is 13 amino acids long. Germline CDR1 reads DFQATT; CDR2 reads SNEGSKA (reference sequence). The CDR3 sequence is CSAKAVSNTEAFF. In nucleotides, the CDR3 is TGCAGTGCTAAGGCAGTTTCGAACACTGAAGCTTTCTTT.

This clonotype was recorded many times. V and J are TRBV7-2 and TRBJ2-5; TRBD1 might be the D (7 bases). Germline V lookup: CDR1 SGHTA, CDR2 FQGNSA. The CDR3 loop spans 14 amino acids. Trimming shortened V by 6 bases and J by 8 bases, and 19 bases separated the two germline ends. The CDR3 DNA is TGTGCCAGCAGGACAGGGCCCTCGCGGGAAACCCAGTACTTC. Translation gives CASRTGPSRETQYF.

CDR3: CASSQAGAGGEQYF. CDR3 in DNA: TGCGCCAGCAGCCAAGCGGGAGCCGGGGGGGAGCAGTACTTC. V gene TRBV4-1 combines with J gene TRBJ2-7; 7 bases map to TRBD2. V shed 1 base, J shed 7 bases, and the junction held 7 bases outside the gene matches. CDR3 length: 14 residues. The germline V gene has CDR1 MGHRA and CDR2 YSYEKL.

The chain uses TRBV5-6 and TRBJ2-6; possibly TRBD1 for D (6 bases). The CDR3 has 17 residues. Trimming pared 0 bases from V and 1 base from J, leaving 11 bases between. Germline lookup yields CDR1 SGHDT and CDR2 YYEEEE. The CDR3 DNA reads TGTGCCAGCAGCTTGGGGGTAGGGGGATCTGGGGCCAACGTCCTGACTTTC. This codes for CASSLGVGGSGANVLTF.

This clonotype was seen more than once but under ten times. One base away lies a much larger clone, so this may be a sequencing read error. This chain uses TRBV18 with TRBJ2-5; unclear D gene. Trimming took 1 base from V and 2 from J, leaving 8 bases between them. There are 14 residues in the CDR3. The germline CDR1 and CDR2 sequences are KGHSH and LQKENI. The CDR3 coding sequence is TGTGCCAGCTCACCACGGGAAAGGCAAGAGACCCAGTACTTC. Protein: CASSPRERQETQYF.

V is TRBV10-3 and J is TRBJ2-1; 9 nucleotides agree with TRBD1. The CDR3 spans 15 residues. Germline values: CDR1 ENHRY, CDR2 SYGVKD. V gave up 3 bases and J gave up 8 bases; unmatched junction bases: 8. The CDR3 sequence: CAISERQGVRDEQFF. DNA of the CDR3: TGTGCCATCAGTGAAAGACAGGGGGTAAGGGATGAGCAGTTCTTC.

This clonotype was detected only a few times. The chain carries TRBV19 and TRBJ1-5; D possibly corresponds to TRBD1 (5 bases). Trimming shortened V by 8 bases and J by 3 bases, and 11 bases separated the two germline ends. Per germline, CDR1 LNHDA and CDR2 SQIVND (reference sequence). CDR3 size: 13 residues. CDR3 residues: CASRQPYNQPQHF. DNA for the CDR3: TGTGCCAGTCGACAGCCTTACAATCAGCCCCAGCATTTT.

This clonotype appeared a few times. DNA for the CDR3: TGCGCCAGCAGCTTGAAGGGGAGGAAACTAGCGGGAGGATTAACCGGGGAGCTGTTTTTT. Translating gives CASSLKGRKLAGGLTGELFF. V and J are TRBV5-1 and TRBJ2-2; 12 nucleotides agree with TRBD2. The CDR3 covers 20 residues. Per germline, CDR1 SGHRS and CDR2 YFSETQ. Trimming cost V 1 base and J 5 bases; bases outside gene matches: 15.

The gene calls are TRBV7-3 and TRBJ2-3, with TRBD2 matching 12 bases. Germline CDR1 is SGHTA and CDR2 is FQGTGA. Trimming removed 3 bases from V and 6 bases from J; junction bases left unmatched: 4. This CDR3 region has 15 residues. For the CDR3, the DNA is TGTGCCAGCAGCTTCCTAGCGGGAGGGAAGGATACGCAGTATTTT. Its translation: CASSFLAGGKDTQYF.